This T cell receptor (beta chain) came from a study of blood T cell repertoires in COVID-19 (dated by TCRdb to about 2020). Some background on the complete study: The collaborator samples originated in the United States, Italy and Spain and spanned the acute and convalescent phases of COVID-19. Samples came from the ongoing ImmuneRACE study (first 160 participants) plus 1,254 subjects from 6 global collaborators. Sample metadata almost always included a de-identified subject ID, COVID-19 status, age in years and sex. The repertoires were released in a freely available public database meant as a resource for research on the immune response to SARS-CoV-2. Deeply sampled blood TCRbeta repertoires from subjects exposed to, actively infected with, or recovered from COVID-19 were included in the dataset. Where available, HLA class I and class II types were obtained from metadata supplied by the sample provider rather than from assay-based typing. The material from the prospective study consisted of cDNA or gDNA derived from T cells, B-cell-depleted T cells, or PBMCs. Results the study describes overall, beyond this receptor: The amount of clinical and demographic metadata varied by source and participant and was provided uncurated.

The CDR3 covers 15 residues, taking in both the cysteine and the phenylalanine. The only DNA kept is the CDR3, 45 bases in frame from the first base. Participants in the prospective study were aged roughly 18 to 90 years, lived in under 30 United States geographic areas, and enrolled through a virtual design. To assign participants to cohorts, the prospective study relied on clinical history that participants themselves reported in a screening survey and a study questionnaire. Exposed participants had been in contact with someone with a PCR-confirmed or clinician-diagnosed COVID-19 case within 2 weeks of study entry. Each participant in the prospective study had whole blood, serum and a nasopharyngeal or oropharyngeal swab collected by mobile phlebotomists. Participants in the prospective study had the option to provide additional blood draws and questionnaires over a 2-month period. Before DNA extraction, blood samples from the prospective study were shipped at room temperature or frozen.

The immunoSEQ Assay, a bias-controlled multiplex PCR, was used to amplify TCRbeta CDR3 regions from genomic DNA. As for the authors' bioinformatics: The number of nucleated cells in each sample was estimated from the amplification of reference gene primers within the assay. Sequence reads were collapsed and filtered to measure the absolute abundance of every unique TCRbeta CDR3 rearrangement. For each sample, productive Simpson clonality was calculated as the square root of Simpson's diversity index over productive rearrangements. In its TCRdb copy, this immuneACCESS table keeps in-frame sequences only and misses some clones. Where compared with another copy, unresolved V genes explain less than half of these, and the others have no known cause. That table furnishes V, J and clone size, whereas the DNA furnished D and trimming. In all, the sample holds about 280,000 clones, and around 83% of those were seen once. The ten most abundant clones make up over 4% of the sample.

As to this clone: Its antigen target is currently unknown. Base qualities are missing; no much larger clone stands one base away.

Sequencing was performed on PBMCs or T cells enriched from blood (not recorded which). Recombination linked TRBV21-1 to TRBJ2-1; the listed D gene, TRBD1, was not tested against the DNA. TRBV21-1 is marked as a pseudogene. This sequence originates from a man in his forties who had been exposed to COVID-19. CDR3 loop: CANLTLGTDQGEQFF. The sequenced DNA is TGTGCCAATCTTACCCTCGGGACAGATCAAGGTGAGCAGTTCTTC.